This T cell receptor beta chain was sequenced in a study of PD-1 blockade in classical Hodgkin lymphoma. V lost 3 bases to trimming and J lost 3 bases; unmatched junction nucleotides: 10. Per the germline V gene, CDR1 is LNHDA and CDR2 is SQIVND (reference sequence). This CDR3 is built from 16 residues. Only in-frame clones appear in the TCRdb table, and some are missing; sequencing was by immunoSEQ multiplex PCR. Among about 85,000 clones listed, 90% were seen once. The time point here: cycle 4 day 1 (C4D1), after less than 7 weeks of nivolumab. Relapse after autologous stem cell transplantation occurred in every patient, and brentuximab vedotin exposure varied.

The chain joins TRBV19 to TRBJ2-7, with TRBD1 identical over 8 bases. The sequence came from a human donor with classical Hodgkin lymphoma. The sequences come from peripheral blood mononuclear cells (PBMCs), collected before the fourth cycle of nivolumab. CDR3 in DNA: TGTGCCAGTAGTATGCGTGCAGGACAGGGTCGCTACGAGCAGTACTTC. It yields the protein CASSMRAGQGRYEQYF.